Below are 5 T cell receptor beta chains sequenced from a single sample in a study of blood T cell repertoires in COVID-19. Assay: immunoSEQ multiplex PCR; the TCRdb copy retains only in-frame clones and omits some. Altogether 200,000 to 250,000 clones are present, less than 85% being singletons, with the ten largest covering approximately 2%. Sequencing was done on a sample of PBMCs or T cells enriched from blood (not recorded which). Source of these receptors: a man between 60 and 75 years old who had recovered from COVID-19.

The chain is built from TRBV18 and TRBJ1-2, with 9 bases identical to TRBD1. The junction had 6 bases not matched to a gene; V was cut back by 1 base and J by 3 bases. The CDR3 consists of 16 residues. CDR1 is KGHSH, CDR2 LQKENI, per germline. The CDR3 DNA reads TGTGCCAGCTCACCACTCGCACAGGGGGCAGACTATGGCTACACCTTC. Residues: CASSPLAQGADYGYTF. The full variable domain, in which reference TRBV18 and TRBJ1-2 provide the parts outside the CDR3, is NAGVMQNPRHLVRRRGQEARLRCSPMKGHSHVYWYRQLPEEGLKFMVYLQKENIIDESGMPKERFSAEFPKEGPSILRIQQVVRGDSAAYFCASSPLAQGADYGYTFGSGTRLTVV.

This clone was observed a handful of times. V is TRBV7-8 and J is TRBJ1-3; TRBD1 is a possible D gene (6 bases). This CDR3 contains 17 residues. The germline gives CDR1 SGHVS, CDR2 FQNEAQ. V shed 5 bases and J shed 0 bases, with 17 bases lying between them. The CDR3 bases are TGTGCCAGCAGCCCCCGGACAGTTGCAAGCTCTGGAAACACCATATATTTT. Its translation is CASSPRTVASSGNTIYF.

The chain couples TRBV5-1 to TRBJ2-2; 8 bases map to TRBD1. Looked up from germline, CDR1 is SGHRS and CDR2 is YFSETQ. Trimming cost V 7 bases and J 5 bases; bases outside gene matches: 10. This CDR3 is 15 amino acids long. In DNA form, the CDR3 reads TGCGCCAGCGGATTGGGACAGGCCGAGACCGGGGAGCTGTTTTTT. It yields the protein CASGLGQAETGELFF.

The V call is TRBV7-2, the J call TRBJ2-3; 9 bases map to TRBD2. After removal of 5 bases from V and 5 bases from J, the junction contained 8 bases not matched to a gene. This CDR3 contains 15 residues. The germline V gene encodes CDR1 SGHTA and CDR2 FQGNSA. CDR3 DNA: TGTGCCAGCAGCCTTCAGCGGGGGGCTAGAGATACGCAGTATTTT. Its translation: CASSLQRGARDTQYF.

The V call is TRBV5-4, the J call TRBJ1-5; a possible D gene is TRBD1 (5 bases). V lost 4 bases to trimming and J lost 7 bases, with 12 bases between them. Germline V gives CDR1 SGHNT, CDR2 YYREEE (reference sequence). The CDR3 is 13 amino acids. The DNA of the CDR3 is TGTGCCAGCAGCCACAGGTTGGAGCAGCCCCAGCATTTT. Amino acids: CASSHRLEQPQHF.